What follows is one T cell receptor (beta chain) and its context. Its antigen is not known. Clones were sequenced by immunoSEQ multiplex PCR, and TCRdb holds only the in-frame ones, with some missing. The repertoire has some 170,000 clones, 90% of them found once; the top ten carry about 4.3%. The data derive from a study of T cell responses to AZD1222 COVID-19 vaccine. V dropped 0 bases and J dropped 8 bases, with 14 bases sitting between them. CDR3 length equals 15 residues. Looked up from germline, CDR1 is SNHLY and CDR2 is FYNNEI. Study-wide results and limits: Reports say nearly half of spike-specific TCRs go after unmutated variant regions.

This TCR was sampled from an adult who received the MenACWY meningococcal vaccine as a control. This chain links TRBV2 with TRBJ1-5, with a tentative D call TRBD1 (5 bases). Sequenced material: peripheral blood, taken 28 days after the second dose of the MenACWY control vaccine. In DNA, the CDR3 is TGTGCCAGCAGTGAAGCGGTAGGGTTCAGGGAGCCCCAGCATTTT. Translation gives CASSEAVGFREPQHF.